Each of the 28 T cell receptor beta chains below was sequenced from the same sample in a study of response to subunit inactivated influenza vaccine. MiXCR, run by TCRdb on the RT-PCR reads, gives a single entry per CDR3 protein. Counted here are some 500,000 distinct CDR3 sequences, about an eighth occurring once; the ten biggest clones make up approximately 14%. The specimen comprised PBMCs from blood, sampled roughly 48 days after vaccination. The receptor source for this set is a man aged 50 or older who received an inactivated influenza vaccine.

J is TRBJ2-7 and V is TRBV6-2 or TRBV6-3, with D unresolved. V lost 2 bases, J lost 0 bases, and 11 bases lay in between. This CDR3 contains 15 residues. CDR1 is MNHEY and CDR2 is SVGEGT in the germline V gene. The CDR3 sequence is CASSYGHLPSYEQYF. The CDR3 DNA reads as TGTGCCAGCAGTTACGGGCATCTCCCCTCCTACGAGCAGTACTTC.

This clonotype was seen a few times. This rearrangement joins TRBV10-2 to TRBJ2-7; perhaps D is TRBD1 or TRBD2 (5 bases each). Trimming removed 0 bases from V and 3 bases from J, with 15 bases in between. CDR3 length: 16 residues. The germline gives CDR1 WSHSY, CDR2 SAAADI. The CDR3 region has the DNA TGCGCCAGCAGTGAGTCTTTAGGGACGGGGTACTACGAGCAGTACTTC. It translates to CASSESLGTGYYEQYF.

This clonotype showed up many times. V gene TRBV4-3 combines with J gene TRBJ2-3, with D possibly matching TRBD2 (6 bases). This CDR3 region has 16 residues. Per the germline V gene, CDR1 is LGHNA and CDR2 is YSLEER. V lost 1 base to trimming and J lost 0 bases, with 11 bases between them. The DNA of the CDR3 is TGCGCCAGCAGCCAAGTAGCGGCCCTGAGCACAGATACGCAGTATTTT. Protein: CASSQVAALSTDTQYF.

This clonotype showed up just a few times. The chain has TRBV5-1 and TRBJ2-3, with D perhaps being TRBD1 or TRBD2 (6 bases each). CDR1 is SGHRS, CDR2 YFSETQ, per germline. The CDR3 length is 17 residues. Trimming removed 0 bases from V and 1 base from J, with 15 bases in between. CDR3 in amino acids: CASSLDAARGRTDTQYF. DNA for the CDR3: TGCGCCAGCAGCTTGGACGCAGCTCGGGGGCGCACAGATACGCAGTATTTT.

The chain recombines TRBV9 with TRBJ2-1, with D possibly being TRBD2 (6 bases). V lost 3 bases to trimming and J lost 0 bases, with 16 bases between them. This CDR3 is 17 amino acids long. Germline CDR1 and CDR2: SGDLS and YYNGEE. In DNA form, the CDR3 reads TGTGCCAGCAGCGCTCGGGAGCTGCTCAGCTCCTACAATGAGCAGTTCTTC. Its translation is CASSARELLSSYNEQFF.

V usage is TRBV6-1 and J usage is TRBJ2-3, with D possibly matching TRBD2 (6 bases). The ends were cut back, 6 bases at V and 4 bases at J, with 17 bases in the middle. The germline gives CDR1 MNHNS, CDR2 SASEGT. The CDR3 totals 15 residues. The CDR3 reads CASRSGTRWSDTQYF. For the CDR3, the DNA is TGTGCCAGCAGATCCGGGACTCGGTGGTCAGATACGCAGTATTTT.

This rearrangement joins TRBV28 to TRBJ1-1; tentatively, D is TRBD1 (5 bases). Germline CDR1 reads MDHEN; CDR2 reads SYDVKM. Trimming shortened V by 7 bases and J by 2 bases, and 26 bases separated the two germline ends. The length of the CDR3 is 18 residues. CDR3 nucleotide sequence: TGTGCCAGCACGATCCACGAGTTGCTCAGAGGGGTAAACACTGAAGCTTTCTTT. Amino acid sequence: CASTIHELLRGVNTEAFF.

A few counts support this clonotype. CDR3 DNA sequence: TGCAGTGTTATCCCTCTCGGACTAGCGGGAGAGGCGGATGTAAACGAGCAGTACTTC. Translation: CSVIPLGLAGEADVNEQYF. The V and J genes are TRBV20-1 and TRBJ2-7, with TRBD2 matching over 13 bases. The J segment lost 5 bases and the V segment lost 7 bases, leaving 23 bases of the junction unmatched. The CDR3 length is 19 residues. The germline gives CDR1 DFQATT, CDR2 SNEGSKA (reference sequence).

This clonotype was counted between two and nine times. V usage is TRBV20-1 and J usage is TRBJ2-5; D is undetermined. In germline, CDR1 is DFQATT, CDR2 SNEGSKA (reference sequence). The CDR3 contains 15 residues. Written as DNA, the CDR3 is TGCAGCGGTAGCTATTGGACCGGCTACCAAGAGACCCAGTACTTC. Protein product: CSGSYWTGYQETQYF.

The chain links TRBV28 to TRBJ2-1; the D gene is possibly TRBD2 (5 bases). The germline V gene has CDR1 MDHEN and CDR2 SYDVKM. The CDR3 length is 15 residues. Trimming took 5 bases from V and 4 from J, leaving 15 bases between them. The CDR3 spells CASSPWSGRYNEQFF. CDR3 nucleotide sequence: TGTGCCAGCAGTCCCTGGAGCGGCCGATACAATGAGCAGTTCTTC. The whole variable domain, filled in from reference TRBV28 and TRBJ2-1, reads DVKVTQSSRYLVKRTGEKVFLECVQDMDHENMFWYRQDPGLGLRLIYFSYDVKMKEKGDIPEGYSVSREKKERFSLILESASTNQTSMYLCASSPWSGRYNEQFFGPGTRLTVL.

V gene TRBV7-9 combines with J gene TRBJ1-4; D is undetermined. The CDR3 totals 13 residues. Trimming took off 1 base at V and 7 bases at J, with 7 bases between the two ends. Germline CDR1 and CDR2: SEHNR and FQNEAQ (reference sequence). This CDR3 is CASSLEAGEKLFF. DNA of the CDR3: TGTGCCAGCAGCTTAGAGGCGGGTGAAAAACTGTTTTTT.

The CDR3 is CAISTQETQYF. The CDR3 DNA follows: TGTGCCATCAGCACGCAAGAGACCCAGTACTTC. V and J are TRBV10-3 and TRBJ2-5; no clear D gene. The CDR3 sequence is 11 residues long. Germline lookup yields CDR1 ENHRY and CDR2 SYGVKD. Trimming removed 6 bases from V and 2 bases from J, with 4 bases in between.

The chain has TRBV20-1 and TRBJ1-4; 11 bases map to TRBD1. Germline CDR1 reads DFQATT; CDR2 reads SNEGSKA (reference sequence). With 0 bases clipped from V and 7 bases from J, the junction kept 4 bases outside the gene matches. CDR3 length equals 15 residues. CDR3 sequence reads: CSARDPDRGPEKLFF. The CDR3 DNA follows: TGCAGTGCTAGAGATCCGGACAGGGGGCCTGAAAAACTGTTTTTT.

This clonotype was seen more than once but under ten times. The chain links TRBV20-1 to TRBJ2-3, with a tentative D call TRBD1 (7 bases). In germline, CDR1 is DFQATT, CDR2 SNEGSKA (reference sequence). V lost 6 bases to trimming and J lost 2 bases, with 15 bases between them. The CDR3 contains 14 residues. The CDR3 loop reads CSARGAGNTDTQYF. CDR3 nucleotides: TGCAGTGCCAGGGGGGCGGGGAACACAGATACGCAGTATTTT.

This clonotype was seen a few times. The gene calls are TRBV7-2 and TRBJ2-5; D ambiguous. From germline, CDR1 is SGHTA and CDR2 FQGNSA. This CDR3 comprises 14 residues. Deletions cut 2 bases from V and 5 bases from J, with 12 bases between. This CDR3 reads CASSLMAARETQYF. DNA of the CDR3: TGTGCCAGCAGCTTAATGGCAGCCCGGGAGACCCAGTACTTC.

This clonotype was counted between two and nine times. The V and J genes are TRBV3-1 and TRBJ2-7, with D uncertain. The ends were cut back, 1 base at V and 1 base at J, with 8 bases in the middle. CDR1 and CDR2 from the germline V gene are LGHDT and YNNKEL (reference sequence). The CDR3 has 14 amino acids. For the CDR3, the DNA is TGTGCCAGCAGCCAAGTGGTCGGGTCCTACGAGCAGTACTTC. Amino acids: CASSQVVGSYEQYF.

The chain recombines TRBV5-1 with TRBJ2-1; 15 bases are shared with TRBD2. The CDR3 consists of 18 residues. Germline CDR1 reads SGHRS; CDR2 reads YFSETQ. After removal of 5 bases from V and 1 base from J, the junction contained 7 bases not matched to a gene. This CDR3 reads CASRSGTSGRLSYNEQFF. The DNA for the CDR3 is TGCGCCAGCAGATCCGGGACTAGCGGGAGGTTGTCCTACAATGAGCAGTTCTTC. Filled out from reference TRBV5-1 and TRBJ2-1, the complete variable domain reads KAGVTQTPRYLIKTRGQQVTLSCSPISGHRSVSWYQQTPGQGLQFLFEYFSETQRNKGNFPGRFSGRQFSNSRSEMNVSTLELGDSALYLCASRSGTSGRLSYNEQFFGPGTRLTVL.

This clonotype has only a few counts. This chain links TRBV27 with TRBJ2-5; tentative D call: TRBD1 (5 bases). This CDR3 is built from 13 residues. Trimming stripped 11 bases from V and 7 bases from J, with 20 bases between. Germline V gene lookup returns CDR1 MNHEY and CDR2 SMNVEV (reference sequence). The DNA for the CDR3 is TGTGCCTCCCAGGGATTTGAGACGGGGACCCAGTACTTC. The encoded protein is CASQGFETGTQYF.

The gene calls are TRBV12-3 or TRBV12-4 and TRBJ1-3; D gene ambiguous. The CDR3 covers 15 residues. V was trimmed by 6 bases and J by 0 bases, leaving 12 bases between them. CDR3 protein: CASSSTPNSGNTIYF. The CDR3 nucleotides read TGTGCCAGCAGCTCCACACCAAACTCTGGAAACACCATATATTTT.

The V and J genes are TRBV2 and TRBJ2-3; 14 positions agree with TRBD2. Germline V CDR1 and CDR2: SNHLY, FYNNEI. CDR3 size: 17 residues. With V trimmed by 8 bases and J by 5 bases, 12 bases remained unmatched. The CDR3 region has the DNA TGTGCCAGCCCGCCGACGACTAGCGGGAGGGAAGGAGATACGCAGTATTTT. It specifies CASPPTTSGREGDTQYF.

CDR3 coding DNA: TGTGCCAGCAGCCATCAGTTGCAGGCAAGCTCCTACGAGCAGTACTTC. Amino acid sequence: CASSHQLQASSYEQYF. This chain joins TRBV7-9 and TRBJ2-7; D gene uncertain. Trimming stripped 5 bases from V and 0 bases from J, with 17 bases between. Germline assignment: CDR1 SEHNR and CDR2 FQNEAQ (reference sequence). The CDR3 extends over 16 amino acids.

The CDR3 sequence is CASSGRQGGRQPQHF. The CDR3 DNA sequence: TGTGCCAGCAGCGGGCGGCAGGGTGGTAGGCAGCCCCAGCATTTT. The chain is built from TRBV12-3 or TRBV12-4 and TRBJ1-5; TRBD1 might be the D (5 bases). With 6 bases removed from V and 7 bases from J, the gap between germline ends came to 19 bases. CDR3 size: 15 residues.

This clonotype was counted at least ten times. The V call is TRBV5-1, the J call TRBJ2-7; 7 bases match TRBD1. The CDR3 covers 14 residues. The germline CDR1 and CDR2 sequences are SGHRS and YFSETQ. V was pared by 0 bases and J by 3 bases, with 3 bases of the junction left unmatched. The CDR3 bases are TGCGCCAGCAGCTTGGGGGACAGAGGCTACGAGCAGTACTTC. Translated: CASSLGDRGYEQYF.

The chain recombines TRBV20-1 with TRBJ1-5, with unresolved D. CDR1 and CDR2 from the germline V gene are DFQATT and SNEGSKA (reference sequence). The CDR3 runs to 13 residues. Trimming removed 5 bases from V and 2 bases from J, with 10 bases in between. In DNA, the CDR3 is TGCAGTGCTTGGGAGGAGGGCAATCAGCCCCAGCATTTT. Protein: CSAWEEGNQPQHF.

This clonotype was counted only a few times. This sequence joins TRBV9 and TRBJ2-1; 7 positions agree with TRBD2. V dropped 0 bases and J dropped 7; count of bases not matched to a gene: 16. Germline loops: CDR1 SGDLS, CDR2 YYNGEE. The CDR3 totals 18 residues. The CDR3 sequence: CASSVAPPRGGRGNEQFF. The CDR3 DNA reads TGTGCCAGCAGCGTAGCCCCCCCTCGGGGCGGGAGAGGAAATGAGCAGTTCTTC.

The V and J genes are TRBV10-3 and TRBJ1-1; 7 nucleotides match TRBD1. Germline CDR1 ENHRY, CDR2 SYGVKD. V gave up 2 bases and J gave up 1 base; unmatched junction bases: 13. This CDR3 contains 18 residues. As DNA, the CDR3 is TGTGCCATCAGTGAGGGGACAGTTCCCACTCAGCGGAACACTGAAGCTTTCTTT. Protein product: CAISEGTVPTQRNTEAFF.

This clonotype was observed a few times. The chain couples TRBV4-3 to TRBJ1-2; 8 bases fit TRBD1. V shed 6 bases and J 4 bases; nucleotides not matched to a gene: 10. Looked up from germline, CDR1 is LGHNA and CDR2 is YSLEER. This CDR3 comprises 15 residues. The CDR3 nucleotides read TGCGCCAGCAGACAGGGGGACGGACAATTCTATGGCTACACCTTC. It specifies CASRQGDGQFYGYTF.

This sequence joins TRBV20-1 and TRBJ2-3; perhaps TRBD2 as D (5 bases). CDR1 is DFQATT and CDR2 is SNEGSKA in the germline V gene (reference sequence). The V and J ends lost 0 bases and 4 bases respectively, with 14 bases between them. The CDR3 consists of 15 residues. CDR3 protein: CSAREEGRIPDTQYF. The CDR3 DNA sequence: TGCAGTGCTAGAGAGGAAGGGAGAATCCCAGATACGCAGTATTTT.